This T cell receptor (beta chain) was sequenced for a study of blood T cell repertoires in COVID-19. Only a few counts were recorded for this clone. CDR3 size: 14 residues. Between the trimmed V and J ends, which lost 4 bases and 0 bases, there was a span of 7 bases. Per the germline V gene, CDR1 is MNHNY and CDR2 is SVGAGI (reference sequence). As originally analysed: Amplification of reference gene primers provided the estimated nucleated cell counts. TCRdb's table, derived via immunoSEQ multiplex PCR, lists solely in-frame clones and lacks some. V, J and clone size reflect that table, while D and trimming were determined from the DNA. The top ten clones hold 6.3% of a sample with about 89,000 clones, about 77% of them seen once.

The rearrangement links TRBV6-6 to TRBJ1-5, with D perhaps matching TRBD1 (5 bases). The sequenced sample consisted of peripheral blood. This TCR was recovered from a man in his 70s with COVID-19, enrolled during active disease. CDR3 DNA sequence: TGTGCCAGCAGTTCAGGGTATAGCAATCAGCCCCAGCATTTT. This gives the protein CASSSGYSNQPQHF.